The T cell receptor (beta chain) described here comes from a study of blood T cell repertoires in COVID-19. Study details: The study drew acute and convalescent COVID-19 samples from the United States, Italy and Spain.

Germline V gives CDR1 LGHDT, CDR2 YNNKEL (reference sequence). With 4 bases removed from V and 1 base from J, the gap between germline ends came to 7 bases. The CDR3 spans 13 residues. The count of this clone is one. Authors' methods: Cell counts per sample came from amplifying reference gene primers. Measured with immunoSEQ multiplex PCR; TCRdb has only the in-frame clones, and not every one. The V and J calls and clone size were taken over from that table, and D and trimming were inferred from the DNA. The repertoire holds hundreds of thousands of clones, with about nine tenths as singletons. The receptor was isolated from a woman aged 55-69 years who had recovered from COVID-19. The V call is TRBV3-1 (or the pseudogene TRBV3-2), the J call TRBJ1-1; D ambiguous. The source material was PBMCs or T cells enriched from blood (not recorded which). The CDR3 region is CASSLTRNTEAFF. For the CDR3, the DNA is TGTGCCAGCAGCCTTACAAGGAACACTGAAGCTTTCTTT.